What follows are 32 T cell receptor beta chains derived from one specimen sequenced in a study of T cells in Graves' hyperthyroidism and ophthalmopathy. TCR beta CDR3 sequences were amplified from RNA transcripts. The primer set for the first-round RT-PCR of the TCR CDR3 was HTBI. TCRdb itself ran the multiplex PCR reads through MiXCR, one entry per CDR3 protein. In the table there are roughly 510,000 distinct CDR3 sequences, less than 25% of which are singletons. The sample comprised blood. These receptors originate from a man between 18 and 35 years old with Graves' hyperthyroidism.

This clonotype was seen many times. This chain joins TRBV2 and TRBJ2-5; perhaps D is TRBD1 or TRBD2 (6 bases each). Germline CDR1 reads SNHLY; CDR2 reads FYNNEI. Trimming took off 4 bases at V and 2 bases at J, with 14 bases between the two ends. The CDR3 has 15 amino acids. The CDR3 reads CASSVGGWGQETQYF. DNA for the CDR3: TGTGCCAGCAGTGTCGGGGGCTGGGGTCAAGAGACCCAGTACTTC.

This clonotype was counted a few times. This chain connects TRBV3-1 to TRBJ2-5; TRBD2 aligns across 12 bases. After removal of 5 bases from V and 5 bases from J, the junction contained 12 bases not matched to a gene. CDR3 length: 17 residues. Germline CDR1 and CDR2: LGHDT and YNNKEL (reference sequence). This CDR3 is CASSRLAGDTWRETQYF. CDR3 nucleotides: TGTGCCAGCAGCAGACTAGCGGGGGACACATGGAGGGAGACCCAGTACTTC.

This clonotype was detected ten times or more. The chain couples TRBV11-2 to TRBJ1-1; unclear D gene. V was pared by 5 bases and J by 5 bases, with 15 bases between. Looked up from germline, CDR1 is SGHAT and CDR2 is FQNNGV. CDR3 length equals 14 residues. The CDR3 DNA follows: TGTGCCAGCAGCCCTAGTCGAGCGAGGACTGAAGCTTTCTTT. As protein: CASSPSRARTEAFF.

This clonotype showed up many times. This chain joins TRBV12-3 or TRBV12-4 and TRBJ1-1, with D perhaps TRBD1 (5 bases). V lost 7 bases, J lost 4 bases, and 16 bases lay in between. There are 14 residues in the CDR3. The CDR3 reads CASTQGLRSTEAFF. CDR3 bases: TGTGCCAGCACCCAGGGATTGAGGAGCACTGAAGCTTTCTTT.

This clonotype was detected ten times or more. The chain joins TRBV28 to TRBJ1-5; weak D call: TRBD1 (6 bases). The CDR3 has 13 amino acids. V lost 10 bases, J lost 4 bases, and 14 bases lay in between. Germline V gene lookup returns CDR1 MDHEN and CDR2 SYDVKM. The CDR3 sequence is CATLDRRNQPQHF. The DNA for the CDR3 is TGTGCCACTCTAGACAGGCGGAATCAGCCCCAGCATTTT.

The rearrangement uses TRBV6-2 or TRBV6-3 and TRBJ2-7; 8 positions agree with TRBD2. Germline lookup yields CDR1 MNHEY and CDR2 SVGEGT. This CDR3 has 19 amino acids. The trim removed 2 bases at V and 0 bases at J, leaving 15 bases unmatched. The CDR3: CASSYQMDRTSGSSYEQYF. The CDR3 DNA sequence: TGTGCCAGCAGTTACCAGATGGATAGAACTAGCGGCAGCTCCTACGAGCAGTACTTC.

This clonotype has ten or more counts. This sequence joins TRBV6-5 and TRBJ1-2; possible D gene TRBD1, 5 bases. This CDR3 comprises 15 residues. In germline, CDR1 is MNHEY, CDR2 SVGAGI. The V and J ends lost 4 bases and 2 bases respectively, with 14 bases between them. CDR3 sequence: CASSSQGGPNYGYTF. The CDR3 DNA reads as TGTGCCAGCAGTTCCCAGGGCGGGCCCAACTATGGCTACACCTTC.

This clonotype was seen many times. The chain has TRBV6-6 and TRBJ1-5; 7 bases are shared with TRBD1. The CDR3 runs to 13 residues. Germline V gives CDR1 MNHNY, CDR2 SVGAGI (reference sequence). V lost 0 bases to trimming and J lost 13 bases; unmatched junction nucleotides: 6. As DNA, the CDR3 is TGTGCCAGCAGTTACTCGTCGGCAGGGGGTCAGCATTTT. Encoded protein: CASSYSSAGGQHF.

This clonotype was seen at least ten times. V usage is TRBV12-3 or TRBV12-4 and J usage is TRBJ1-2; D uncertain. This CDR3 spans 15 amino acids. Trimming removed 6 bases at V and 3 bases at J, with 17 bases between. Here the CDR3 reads CASRHEYRRDYGYTF. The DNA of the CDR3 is TGTGCCAGCAGGCACGAATACAGAAGGGACTATGGCTACACCTTC.

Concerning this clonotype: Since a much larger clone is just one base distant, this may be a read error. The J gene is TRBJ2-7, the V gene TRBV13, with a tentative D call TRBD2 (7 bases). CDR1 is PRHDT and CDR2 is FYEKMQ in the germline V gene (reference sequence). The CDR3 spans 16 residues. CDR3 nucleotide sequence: TGTGCCAGCATCTTAGCGGGCGGGGGCCAGTCCTACGAGCAGTACTTC. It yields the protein CASILAGGGQSYEQYF.

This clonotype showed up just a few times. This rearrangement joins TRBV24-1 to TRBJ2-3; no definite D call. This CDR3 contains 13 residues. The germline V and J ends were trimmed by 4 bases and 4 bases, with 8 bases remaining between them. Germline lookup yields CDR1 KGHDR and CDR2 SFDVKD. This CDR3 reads CATSDPTADTQYF. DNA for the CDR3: TGTGCCACCAGTGACCCTACGGCAGATACGCAGTATTTT.

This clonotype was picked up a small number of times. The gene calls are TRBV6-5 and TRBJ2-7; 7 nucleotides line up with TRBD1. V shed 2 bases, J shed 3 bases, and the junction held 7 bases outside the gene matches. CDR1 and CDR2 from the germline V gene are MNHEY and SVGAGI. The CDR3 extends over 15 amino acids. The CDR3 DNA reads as TGTGCCAGCAGTTACGCGACCGGGACAGTCTACGAGCAGTACTTC. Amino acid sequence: CASSYATGTVYEQYF.

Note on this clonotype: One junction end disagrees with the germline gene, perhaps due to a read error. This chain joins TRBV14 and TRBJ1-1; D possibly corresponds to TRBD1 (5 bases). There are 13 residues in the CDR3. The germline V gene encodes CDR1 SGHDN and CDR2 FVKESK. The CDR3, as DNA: TGTGCCAGCAGCCACCTCAGGGCCACTGAAGCTCTCTTT. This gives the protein CASSHLRATEALF.

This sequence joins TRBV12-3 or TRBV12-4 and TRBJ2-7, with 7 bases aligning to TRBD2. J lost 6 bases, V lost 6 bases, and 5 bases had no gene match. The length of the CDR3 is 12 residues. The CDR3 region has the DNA TGTGCCAGCAGATACGGGGGGAGCGAGCAGTACTTC. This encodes CASRYGGSEQYF.

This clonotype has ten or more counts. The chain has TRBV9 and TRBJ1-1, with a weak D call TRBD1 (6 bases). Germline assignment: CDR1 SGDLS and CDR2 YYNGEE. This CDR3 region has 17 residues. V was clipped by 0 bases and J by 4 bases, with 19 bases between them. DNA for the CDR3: TGTGCCAGCAGCGTAGGCTCCGCGGGGGCCCGGGGCACTGAAGCTTTCTTT. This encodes CASSVGSAGARGTEAFF.

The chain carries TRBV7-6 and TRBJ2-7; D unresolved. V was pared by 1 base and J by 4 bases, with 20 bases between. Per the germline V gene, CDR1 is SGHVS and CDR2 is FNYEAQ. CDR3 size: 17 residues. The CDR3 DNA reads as TGTGCCAGCAGCTTAGTCCCCGGCCGGTTTGGAACATACGAGCAGTACTTC. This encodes CASSLVPGRFGTYEQYF.

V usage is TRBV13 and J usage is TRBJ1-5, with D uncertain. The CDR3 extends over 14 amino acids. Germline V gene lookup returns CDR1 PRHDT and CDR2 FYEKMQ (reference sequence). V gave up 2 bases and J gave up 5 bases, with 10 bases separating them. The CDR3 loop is CASSLQGLDQPQHF. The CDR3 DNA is TGTGCCAGCAGCTTACAAGGTTTAGATCAGCCCCAGCATTTT.

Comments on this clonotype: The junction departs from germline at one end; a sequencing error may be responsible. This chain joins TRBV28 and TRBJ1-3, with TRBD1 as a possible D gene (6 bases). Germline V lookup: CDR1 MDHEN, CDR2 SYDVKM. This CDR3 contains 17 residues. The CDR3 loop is CASFPSRGDISGNTLYF. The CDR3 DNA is TGTGCCAGCTTCCCATCCCGGGGGGACATAAGCGGAAACACCTTATATTTT.

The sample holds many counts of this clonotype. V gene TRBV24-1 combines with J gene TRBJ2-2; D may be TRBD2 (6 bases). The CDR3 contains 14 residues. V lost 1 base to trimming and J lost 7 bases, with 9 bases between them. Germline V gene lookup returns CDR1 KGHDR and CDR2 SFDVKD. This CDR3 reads CATSDFGGSGELFF. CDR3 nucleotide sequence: TGTGCCACCAGTGATTTTGGGGGGAGCGGGGAGCTGTTTTTT.

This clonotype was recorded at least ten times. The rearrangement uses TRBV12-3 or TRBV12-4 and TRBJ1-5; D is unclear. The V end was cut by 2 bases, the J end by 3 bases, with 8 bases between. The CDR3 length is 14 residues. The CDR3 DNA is TGTGCCAGCAGTTTATCCAGGAACAATCAGCCCCAGCATTTT. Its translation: CASSLSRNNQPQHF.

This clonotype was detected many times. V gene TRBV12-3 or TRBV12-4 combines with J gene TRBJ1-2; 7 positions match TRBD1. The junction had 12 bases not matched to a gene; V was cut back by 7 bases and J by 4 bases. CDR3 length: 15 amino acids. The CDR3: CASTLQGWGGYGYTF. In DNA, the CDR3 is TGTGCCAGCACCCTACAGGGGTGGGGTGGCTATGGCTACACCTTC.

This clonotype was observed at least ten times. The CDR3 bases are TGTGCCAGCAGTTCCCTTCCCCGGCTAGTCAATCAGCCCCAGCATTTT. Residues: CASSSLPRLVNQPQHF. The V gene is TRBV28, the J gene TRBJ1-5; D remains unclear. The CDR3 totals 16 residues. The germline gives CDR1 MDHEN, CDR2 SYDVKM. Trimming removed 4 bases at V and 3 bases at J, with 16 bases between.

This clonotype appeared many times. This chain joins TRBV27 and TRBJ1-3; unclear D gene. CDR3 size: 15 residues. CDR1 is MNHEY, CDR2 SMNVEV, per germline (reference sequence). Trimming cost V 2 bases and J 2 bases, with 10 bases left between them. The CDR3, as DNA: TGTGCCAGCAGTTTAGCACCGCCCCCTGGAAACACCATATATTTT. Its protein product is CASSLAPPPGNTIYF.

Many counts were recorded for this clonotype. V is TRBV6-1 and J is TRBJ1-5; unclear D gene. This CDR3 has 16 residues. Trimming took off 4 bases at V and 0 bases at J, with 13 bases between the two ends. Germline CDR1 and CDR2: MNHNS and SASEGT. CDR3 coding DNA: TGTGCCAGCAGTGCAAGCCCGGGTTATAGCAATCAGCCCCAGCATTTT. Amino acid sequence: CASSASPGYSNQPQHF.

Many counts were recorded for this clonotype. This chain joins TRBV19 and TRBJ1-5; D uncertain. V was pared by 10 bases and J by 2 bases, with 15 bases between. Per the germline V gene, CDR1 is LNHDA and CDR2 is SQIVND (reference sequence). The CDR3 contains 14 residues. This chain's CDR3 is CATRVGAGNQPQHF. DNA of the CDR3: TGTGCCACCCGAGTGGGTGCGGGCAATCAGCCCCAGCATTTT.

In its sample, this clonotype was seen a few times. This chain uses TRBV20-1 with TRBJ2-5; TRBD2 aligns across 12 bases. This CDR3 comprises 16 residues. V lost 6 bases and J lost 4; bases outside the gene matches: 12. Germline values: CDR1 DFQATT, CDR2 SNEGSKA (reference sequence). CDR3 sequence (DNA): TGCAGTGCAACTCTAGCGGGAGGGTGGAGGGGAGAGACCCAGTACTTC. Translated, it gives CSATLAGGWRGETQYF.

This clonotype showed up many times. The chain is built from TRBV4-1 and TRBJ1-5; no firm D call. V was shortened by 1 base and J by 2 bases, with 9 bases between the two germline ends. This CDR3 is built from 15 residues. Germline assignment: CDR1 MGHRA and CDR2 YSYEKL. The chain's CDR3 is CASSQGVLGNQPQHF. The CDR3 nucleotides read TGCGCCAGCAGCCAAGGGGTTTTGGGCAATCAGCCCCAGCATTTT.

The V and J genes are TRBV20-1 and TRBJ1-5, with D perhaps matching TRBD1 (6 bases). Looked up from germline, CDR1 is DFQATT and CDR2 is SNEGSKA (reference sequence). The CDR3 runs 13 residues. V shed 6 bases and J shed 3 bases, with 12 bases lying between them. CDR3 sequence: CSAQDSPNQPQHF. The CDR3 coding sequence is TGCAGTGCCCAGGACAGTCCCAATCAGCCCCAGCATTTT.

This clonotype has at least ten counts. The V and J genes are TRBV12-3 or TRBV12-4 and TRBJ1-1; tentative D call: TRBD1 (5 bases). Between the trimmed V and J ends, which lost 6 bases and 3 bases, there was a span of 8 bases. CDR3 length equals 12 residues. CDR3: CASRGPDTEAFF. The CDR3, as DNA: TGTGCCAGCAGGGGGCCGGACACTGAAGCTTTCTTT.

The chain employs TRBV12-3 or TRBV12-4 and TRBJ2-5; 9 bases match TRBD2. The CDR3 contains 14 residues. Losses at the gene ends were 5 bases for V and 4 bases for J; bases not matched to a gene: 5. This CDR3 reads CASSRSGGTETQYF. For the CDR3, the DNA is TGTGCCAGCAGTCGGAGCGGGGGGACAGAGACCCAGTACTTC.

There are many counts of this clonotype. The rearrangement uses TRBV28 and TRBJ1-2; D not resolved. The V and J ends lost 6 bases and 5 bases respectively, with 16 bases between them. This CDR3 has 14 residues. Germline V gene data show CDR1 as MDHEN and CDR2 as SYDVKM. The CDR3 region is CASSRQLTPYGYTF. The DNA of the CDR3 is TGTGCCAGCAGCCGTCAACTTACTCCTTATGGCTACACCTTC.

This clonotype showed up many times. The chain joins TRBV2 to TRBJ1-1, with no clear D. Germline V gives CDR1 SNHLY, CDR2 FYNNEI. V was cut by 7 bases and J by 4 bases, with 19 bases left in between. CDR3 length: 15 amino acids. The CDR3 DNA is TGTGCCAGCATCCAGGAGGGCGCGCGGGGCACTGAAGCTTTCTTT. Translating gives CASIQEGARGTEAFF.